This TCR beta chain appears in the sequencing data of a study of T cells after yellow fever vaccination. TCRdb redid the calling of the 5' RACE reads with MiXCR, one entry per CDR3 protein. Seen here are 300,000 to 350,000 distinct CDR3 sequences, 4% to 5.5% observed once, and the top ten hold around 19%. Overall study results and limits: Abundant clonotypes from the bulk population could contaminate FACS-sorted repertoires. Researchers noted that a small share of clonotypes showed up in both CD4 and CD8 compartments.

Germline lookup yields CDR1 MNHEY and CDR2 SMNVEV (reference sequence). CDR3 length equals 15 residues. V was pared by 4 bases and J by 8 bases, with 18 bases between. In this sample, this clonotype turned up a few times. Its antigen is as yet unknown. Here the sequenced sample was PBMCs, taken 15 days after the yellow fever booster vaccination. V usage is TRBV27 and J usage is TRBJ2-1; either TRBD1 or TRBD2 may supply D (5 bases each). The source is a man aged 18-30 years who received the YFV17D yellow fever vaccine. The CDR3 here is CASSSPSGATYEQFF. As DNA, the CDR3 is TGTGCCAGCAGTTCTCCCTCCGGGGCTACGTATGAGCAGTTCTTC.